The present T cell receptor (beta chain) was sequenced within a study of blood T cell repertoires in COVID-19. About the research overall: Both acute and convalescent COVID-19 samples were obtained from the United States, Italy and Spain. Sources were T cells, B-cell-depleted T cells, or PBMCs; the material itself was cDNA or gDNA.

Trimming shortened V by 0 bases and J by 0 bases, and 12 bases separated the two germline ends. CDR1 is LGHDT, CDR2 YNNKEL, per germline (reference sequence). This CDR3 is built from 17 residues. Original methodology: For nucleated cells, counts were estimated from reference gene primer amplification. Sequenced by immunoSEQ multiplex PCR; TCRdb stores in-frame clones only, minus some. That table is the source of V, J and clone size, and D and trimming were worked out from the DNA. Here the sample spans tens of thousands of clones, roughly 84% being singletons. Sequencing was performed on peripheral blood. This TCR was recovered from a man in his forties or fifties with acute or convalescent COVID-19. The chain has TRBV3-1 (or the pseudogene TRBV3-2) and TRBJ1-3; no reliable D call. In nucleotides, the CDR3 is TGTGCCAGCAGCCAAGAAAAACAACCATACTCTGGAAACACCATATATTTT. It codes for CASSQEKQPYSGNTIYF.